These 18 T cell receptor beta chains were all obtained from the same sample, sequenced in a study of blood T cell repertoires in COVID-19. TCRdb's copy holds only in-frame clones and misses some; the assay was immunoSEQ multiplex PCR. The sample shows about 50,000 clones, about 90% of them seen only once. The sample consisted of peripheral blood. These TCRs come from a human donor in a cohort sampled during active COVID-19.

The CDR3 loop is CASSTGTSGGATDTQYF. CDR3 bases: TGTGCCAGCAGTACCGGGACTAGCGGGGGGGCTACAGATACGCAGTATTTT. The chain recombines TRBV6-4 with TRBJ2-3, with TRBD2 matching over 16 bases. This CDR3 is 17 amino acids long. Trimming removed 5 bases from V and 3 bases from J; junction bases left unmatched: 5. The V gene's germline CDR1 is MRHNA and CDR2 SNTAGT.

The rearrangement links TRBV4-2 to TRBJ2-3, with a tentative D call TRBD2 (6 bases). Germline loops: CDR1 LGHNA, CDR2 YNFKEQ. V lost 4 bases and J 5 bases, leaving 16 bases between the germline ends. The CDR3 has 15 residues. CDR3 coding DNA: TGTGCCAGCAGCCCACCCAGACTAGTGGGAGATACGCAGTATTTT. It specifies CASSPPRLVGDTQYF.

The chain combines TRBV5-4 with TRBJ1-1; possible D gene TRBD1, 6 bases. The V end lost 3 bases, the J end lost 4 bases, and 16 bases lay between the germline ends. CDR3 length: 15 residues. Germline V gene sequence: CDR1 SGHNT, CDR2 YYREEE (reference sequence). The CDR3 region has the DNA TGTGCCAGCAGCTCGGCCGCGGGGGGCAGCACTGAAGCTTTCTTT. Translating gives CASSSAAGGSTEAFF.

Only one count was recorded for this clone. The chain recombines TRBV19 with TRBJ1-1; tentative D call: TRBD1 (5 bases). CDR1 is LNHDA, CDR2 SQIVND, per germline (reference sequence). The CDR3 totals 14 residues. The germline V and J ends were trimmed by 7 bases and 4 bases, with 16 bases remaining between them. DNA of the CDR3: TGTGCCAGTAAAAGGGGCCTTGAAGGCACTGAAGCTTTCTTT. It specifies CASKRGLEGTEAFF.

This clone is a singleton in its sample. CDR3 sequence reads: CATTSDSRGELFF. CDR3 in DNA: TGTGCCACCACCTCGGACAGTCGCGGGGAGCTGTTTTTT. The chain links TRBV2 to TRBJ2-2; a possible D gene is TRBD1 (6 bases). V was cut by 10 bases and J by 7 bases, with 16 bases left in between. Germline-derived CDR1 and CDR2 are SNHLY and FYNNEI. The length of the CDR3 is 13 residues.

The chain carries TRBV7-9 and TRBJ2-2, with D perhaps matching TRBD2 (5 bases). The CDR3 has 16 amino acids. Germline CDR1 SEHNR, CDR2 FQNEAQ (reference sequence). Trimming left V 6 bases short and J 2 bases short, with 16 bases between. CDR3 DNA: TGTGCCAGCAGGCCCGGGAAATTCAAAAACACCGGGGAGCTGTTTTTT. Its translation: CASRPGKFKNTGELFF.

The V call is TRBV5-1, the J call TRBJ1-1; no clear D. CDR1 is SGHRS, CDR2 YFSETQ, per germline. The CDR3 is 14 amino acids. The V end lost 2 bases, the J end lost 7 bases, and 15 bases lay between the germline ends. The CDR3 reads CASSFSGQDFEAFF. CDR3 nucleotides: TGCGCCAGCAGCTTCTCGGGTCAAGATTTTGAAGCTTTCTTT.

J is TRBJ2-3 and V is TRBV11-2; TRBD2 matches 12 bases. V trimming: 3 bases; J trimming: 6 bases; junction bases outside the gene matches: 7. There are 16 residues in the CDR3. The germline V gene has CDR1 SGHAT and CDR2 FQNNGV. The CDR3 DNA follows: TGTGCCAGCAGCTTTCTAGCGGGGGGGGGCCTGGATACGCAGTATTTT. This sequence encodes CASSFLAGGGLDTQYF.

The chain couples TRBV19 to TRBJ1-4; 7 bases line up with TRBD1. V shed 9 bases and J 3 bases; nucleotides not matched to a gene: 7. The CDR3 has 14 residues. Germline V gene sequence: CDR1 LNHDA, CDR2 SQIVND (reference sequence). CDR3 bases: TGTGCCAGCAAAGACGGGACAGCTAATGAAAAACTGTTTTTT. As protein: CASKDGTANEKLFF. Combining the CDR3 with reference TRBV19 and TRBJ1-4 gives the whole variable domain DGGITQSPKYLFRKEGQNVTLSCEQNLNHDAMYWYRQDPGQGLRLIYYSQIVNDFQKGDIAEGYSVSREKKESFPLTVTSAQKNPTAFYLCASKDGTANEKLFFGSGTQLSVL.

Comment on this clone: The DNA is omitted, as the CDR3 cannot be located on it reliably, and the CDR3 follows TCRdb's listing. This chain uses TRBV27 with TRBJ1-3; the tabulated D call, TRBD1, remains unverified against the DNA. Termini included, the CDR3 measures 15 amino acids. Germline V gene data show CDR1 as MNHEY and CDR2 as SMNVEV (reference sequence). Here the CDR3 reads CASSFGPGSGNTIYF.

The rearrangement links TRBV7-8 to TRBJ2-7; 8 nucleotides agree with TRBD2. The CDR3 is 16 residues long. V lost 8 bases and J lost 4; bases outside the gene matches: 16. Germline lookup yields CDR1 SGHVS and CDR2 FQNEAQ. CDR3 in amino acids: CASRGGAAWLTYEQYF. The CDR3 DNA reads TGTGCCAGCCGGGGGGGGGCAGCTTGGCTCACTTACGAGCAGTACTTC.

The chain employs TRBV7-6 and TRBJ2-1; TRBD2 aligns across 9 bases. CDR3 length equals 17 residues. The germline gives CDR1 SGHVS, CDR2 FNYEAQ. Trimming cost V 4 bases and J 0 bases; bases outside gene matches: 7. The CDR3 reads CASSSTLAGRSYNEQFF. CDR3 DNA: TGTGCCAGCAGCTCAACCCTAGCGGGGCGCTCCTACAATGAGCAGTTCTTC.

This clone was picked up a small number of times. The V and J genes are TRBV3-1 (or the pseudogene TRBV3-2) and TRBJ2-5; 9 bases match TRBD1. Unmatched junction bases numbered 5, after V lost 4 bases and J lost 5 bases. The germline V gene has CDR1 LGHDT and CDR2 YNNKEL (reference sequence). This CDR3 has 14 amino acids. CDR3 protein: CASSPQGARETQYF. In nucleotides, the CDR3 is TGTGCCAGCAGCCCACAGGGGGCTCGGGAGACCCAGTACTTC.

The rearrangement links TRBV19 to TRBJ1-2, with TRBD1 as a possible D gene (5 bases). In germline, CDR1 is LNHDA, CDR2 SQIVND (reference sequence). There are 14 residues in the CDR3. Trimming cost V 7 bases and J 7 bases, with 19 bases left between them. Written as DNA, the CDR3 is TGTGCCAGTACTACAGGCCCCAACTCACCTGGCTACACCTTC. It specifies CASTTGPNSPGYTF.

In its sample, this clone was seen once. The chain has TRBV6-1 and TRBJ2-4; D possibly corresponds to TRBD1 (7 bases). Trimming left V 1 base short and J 5 bases short, with 15 bases between. CDR3 length equals 16 residues. Germline CDR1 is MNHNS and CDR2 is SASEGT. This chain's CDR3 is CASSEDTGGGQNIQYF. The CDR3 DNA is TGTGCCAGCAGTGAAGATACAGGAGGGGGCCAAAACATTCAGTACTTC.

The gene calls are TRBV14 and TRBJ1-6; D may be TRBD1 (6 bases). CDR1 SGHDN and CDR2 FVKESK come from the germline V gene. The V end was cut by 1 base, the J end by 7 bases, with 11 bases between. CDR3 size: 15 residues. The CDR3 DNA sequence: TGTGCCAGCAGCCAAGGACAGGCCCCAAATTCACCCCTCCACTTT. Amino acid sequence: CASSQGQAPNSPLHF.

This chain joins TRBV5-1 and TRBJ1-2; 9 bases map to TRBD1. V lost 5 bases to trimming and J lost 3 bases; unmatched junction nucleotides: 8. In germline, CDR1 is SGHRS, CDR2 YFSETQ. This CDR3 contains 15 residues. This chain's CDR3 is CASRVDRGIDYGYTF. The CDR3 DNA follows: TGCGCCAGCAGGGTCGACAGGGGGATTGACTATGGCTACACCTTC.

A single count supports this clone. CDR3 coding DNA: TGCGCCAGCAGCAGACTAGCGGGGAGCACAGATACGCAGTATTTT. Amino acids: CASSRLAGSTDTQYF. The rearrangement links TRBV5-1 to TRBJ2-3, with TRBD2 matching 11 bases. The length of the CDR3 is 15 residues. In germline, CDR1 is SGHRS, CDR2 YFSETQ. J gave up 0 bases and V 4 bases, and 1 base lay outside the gene matches.